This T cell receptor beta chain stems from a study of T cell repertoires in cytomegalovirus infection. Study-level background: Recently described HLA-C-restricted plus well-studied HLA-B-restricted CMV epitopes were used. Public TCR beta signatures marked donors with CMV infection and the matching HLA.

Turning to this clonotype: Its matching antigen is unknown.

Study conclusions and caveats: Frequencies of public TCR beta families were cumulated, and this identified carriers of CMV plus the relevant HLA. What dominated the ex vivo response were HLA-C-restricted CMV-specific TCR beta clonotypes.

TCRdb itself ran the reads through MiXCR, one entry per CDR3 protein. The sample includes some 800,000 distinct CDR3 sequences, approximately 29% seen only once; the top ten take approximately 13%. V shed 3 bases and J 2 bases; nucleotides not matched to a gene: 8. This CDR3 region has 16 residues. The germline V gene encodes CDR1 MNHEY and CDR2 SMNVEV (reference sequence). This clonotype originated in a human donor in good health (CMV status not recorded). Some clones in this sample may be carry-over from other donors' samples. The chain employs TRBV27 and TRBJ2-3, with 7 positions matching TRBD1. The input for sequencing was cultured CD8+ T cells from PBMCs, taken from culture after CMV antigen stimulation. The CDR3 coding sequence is TGTGCCAGCAGTTTCTTTTCAGGGGGTGCCACAGATACGCAGTATTTT. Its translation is CASSFFSGGATDTQYF.